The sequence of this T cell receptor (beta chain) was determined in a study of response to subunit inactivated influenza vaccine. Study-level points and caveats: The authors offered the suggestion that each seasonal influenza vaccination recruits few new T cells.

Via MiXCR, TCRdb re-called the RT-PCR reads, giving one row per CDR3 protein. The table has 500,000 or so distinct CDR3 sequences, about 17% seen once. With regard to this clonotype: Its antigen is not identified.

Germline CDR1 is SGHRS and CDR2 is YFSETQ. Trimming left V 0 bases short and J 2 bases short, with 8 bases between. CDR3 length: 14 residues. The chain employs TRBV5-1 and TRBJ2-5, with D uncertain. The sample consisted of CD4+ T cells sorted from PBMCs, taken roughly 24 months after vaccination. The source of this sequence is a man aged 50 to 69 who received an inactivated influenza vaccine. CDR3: CASSLEGIQETQYF. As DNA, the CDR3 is TGCGCCAGCAGCTTGGAAGGGATACAAGAGACCCAGTACTTC.